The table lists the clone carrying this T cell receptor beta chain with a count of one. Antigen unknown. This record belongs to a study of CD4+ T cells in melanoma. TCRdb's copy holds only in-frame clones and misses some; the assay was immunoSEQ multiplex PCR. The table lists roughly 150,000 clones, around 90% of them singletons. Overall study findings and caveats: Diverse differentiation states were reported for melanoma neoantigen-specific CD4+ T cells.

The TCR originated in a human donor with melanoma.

CDR3 sequence: CASSLADQGAYSPLHF. The CDR3 coding sequence is TGTGCCAGCAGCTTAGCCGACCAGGGGGCTTATTCACCCCTCCACTTT. J is TRBJ1-6 and V is TRBV7-2, with 8 nucleotides matching TRBD1. This CDR3 comprises 16 residues. J was trimmed by 8 bases and V by 0 bases; bases with no gene match: 6. The germline V gene encodes CDR1 SGHTA and CDR2 FQGNSA.